These 11 T cell receptor beta chains were sequenced from one sample in a study of T cell repertoires in cytomegalovirus infection. TCRdb passed the reads through MiXCR, listing each CDR3 protein once. The data show a few hundred thousand distinct CDR3 sequences, roughly 16% seen once. Material: PBMCs. The receptors derive from a human donor in good health (CMV status not recorded). Some clones in this sample may be carry-over from other donors' samples.

The table lists this clonotype with a few counts. The genes are TRBV27 and TRBJ1-5; 7 nucleotides align to TRBD1. In germline, CDR1 is MNHEY, CDR2 SMNVEV (reference sequence). CDR3 size: 16 residues. J gave up 0 bases and V 3 bases, and 5 bases lay outside the gene matches. DNA of the CDR3: TGTGCCAGCAGTTTCACAGGGGCGCTTAGCAATCAGCCCCAGCATTTT. It codes for CASSFTGALSNQPQHF.

This clonotype was observed many times. The chain couples TRBV7-9 to TRBJ1-2; D is ambiguous. The V end lost 3 bases, the J end lost 6 bases, and 20 bases lay between the germline ends. This CDR3 has 16 amino acids. Germline loops: CDR1 SEHNR, CDR2 FQNEAQ (reference sequence). CDR3 region: CASSFVSEKPLDGYTF. In nucleotides, the CDR3 is TGTGCCAGCAGCTTTGTCAGCGAAAAGCCCCTCGATGGCTACACCTTC.

This clonotype was seen a few times. The chain employs TRBV7-9 and TRBJ2-7; D is possibly TRBD1 or TRBD2 (7 bases each). V was shortened by 3 bases and J by 2 bases, with 14 bases between the two germline ends. CDR1 and CDR2 from the germline V gene are SEHNR and FQNEAQ (reference sequence). The CDR3 is 15 amino acids. The chain's CDR3 is CASSFSQGGTYEQYF. The CDR3 coding sequence is TGTGCCAGCAGCTTTTCGCAGGGGGGGACCTACGAGCAGTACTTC.

This clonotype was seen more than once but under ten times. The V call is TRBV20-1, the J call TRBJ2-3, with 14 bases matching TRBD2. The CDR3 has 14 amino acids. Germline V gene lookup returns CDR1 DFQATT and CDR2 SNEGSKA (reference sequence). The ends lost 4 bases at V and 6 bases at J; junction bases unmatched: 3. The CDR3 DNA is TGCAGTGCTATTAGGACTAGCGGGGGGGATACGCAGTATTTT. Encoded protein: CSAIRTSGGDTQYF.

There are a few counts of this clonotype. V is TRBV5-6 and J is TRBJ1-4; tentatively, D is TRBD1 (5 bases). CDR3 length: 14 amino acids. Between the trimmed V and J ends, which lost 4 bases and 0 bases, there was a span of 7 bases. Per germline, CDR1 SGHDT and CDR2 YYEEEE. The CDR3 DNA sequence: TGTGCCAGCAGCCCGGGGGCAACTAATGAAAAACTGTTTTTT. Its translation: CASSPGATNEKLFF.

The chain couples TRBV28 to TRBJ2-3; the D gene is possibly TRBD1 (5 bases). Germline CDR1 MDHEN, CDR2 SYDVKM. The CDR3 is made up of 16 amino acids. Trimming removed 7 bases from V and 4 bases from J, with 21 bases in between. The CDR3 sequence: CASTPHRRKGADTQYF. The CDR3 nucleotides are TGTGCCAGCACCCCACACAGGAGAAAAGGTGCAGATACGCAGTATTTT.

This clonotype was seen only a few times. The chain is built from TRBV19 and TRBJ2-1; D call uncertain. The length of the CDR3 is 14 residues. Looked up from germline, CDR1 is LNHDA and CDR2 is SQIVND (reference sequence). V lost 7 bases and J 3 bases, leaving 13 bases between the germline ends. The CDR3 here is CASNLAAGYNEQFF. DNA of the CDR3: TGTGCCAGTAACTTGGCGGCAGGCTACAATGAGCAGTTCTTC.

The rearrangement links TRBV2 to TRBJ2-2, with D possibly being TRBD1 (5 bases). Germline CDR1 and CDR2: SNHLY and FYNNEI. V was trimmed by 4 bases and J by 2 bases, leaving 11 bases between them. The CDR3 is 15 amino acids. Here the CDR3 reads CASSVGRVNTGELFF. The CDR3 coding sequence is TGTGCCAGCAGTGTTGGCAGGGTAAACACCGGGGAGCTGTTTTTT.

CDR3 region: CASTGDRQETQYF. In DNA, the CDR3 is TGCGCCAGCACTGGGGACAGACAAGAGACCCAGTACTTC. The chain combines TRBV23-1 with TRBJ2-5; the match to TRBD1 covers 7 bases. TRBV23-1 is reported as an ORF; its role is uncertain. Unmatched junction bases numbered 4, after V lost 7 bases and J lost 2 bases. The CDR3 sequence is 13 residues long.

This clonotype was seen a few times. This chain links TRBV18 with TRBJ1-2, with D perhaps TRBD1 (5 bases). Between the trimmed V and J ends, which lost 3 bases and 5 bases, there was a span of 19 bases. The CDR3 covers 16 residues. Germline CDR1 reads KGHSH; CDR2 reads LQKENI. The CDR3 coding sequence is TGTGCCAGCTCACCCCCCGGAGGGGACGGATGGTATGGCTACACCTTC. Protein: CASSPPGGDGWYGYTF.

This clonotype was recorded a few times. The rearrangement uses TRBV29-1 and TRBJ2-3; D is uncertain. V was shortened by 6 bases and J by 5 bases, with 15 bases between the two germline ends. Germline CDR1 reads SQVTM; CDR2 reads ANQGSEA. This CDR3 region has 13 residues. CDR3 loop: CSVGRSDRDTQYF. In DNA, the CDR3 is TGCAGCGTCGGGCGGTCCGACCGAGATACGCAGTATTTT.